This T cell receptor (beta chain) is drawn from a study of Ad26.COV2.S vaccination and SARS-CoV-2 variants. Study information: By the intramuscular route, Ad26.COV2.S was given once, or twice 56 days apart.

Germline V CDR1 and CDR2: LNHDA, SQIVND (reference sequence). J gave up 6 bases and V 6 bases, and 4 bases lay outside the gene matches. This CDR3 has 13 residues. The treatment was: 15 to 20 received Ad26.COV2.S at low or high dose, single or two shots; about 5 received placebo; per-sample allocation not given. Each sample was drawn 63 days after the first injection (of vaccine or placebo). Wuhan-strain SARS-CoV-2 spike was expressed by the Ad26 vector that made up the vaccine. Sequencing used immunoSEQ multiplex PCR; TCRdb keeps in-frame clones, though not all of them. The table shows approximately 240,000 clones, with 88% occurring only once.

The sequencing here drew on peripheral blood, taken in a trial of Ad26.COV2.S vaccine versus placebo. This sequence originates from a person between 18 and 60 years old who received the Ad26.COV2.S COVID-19 vaccine or a placebo. The rearrangement links TRBV19 to TRBJ2-2, with 7 bases that match TRBD1. CDR3 sequence (DNA): TGTGCCAGTAGCGACAGGGATCCCGGGGAGCTGTTTTTT. It specifies CASSDRDPGELFF.